The 3 T cell receptor beta chains below come from one sample, sequenced in a study of cytomegalovirus exposure and HLA in healthy donors (dated by TCRdb to about 2017). Libraries came from the immunoSEQ multiplex PCR assay. TCRdb re-hosts the immuneACCESS table, in-frame sequences only. Its copies lack some clones; in the studies checked, an unresolved V gene accounts for under half of them, and the cause for the rest is not known. The sample profile shows around 160,000 clones; about 90% of them were found once. The ten top clones hold about 3% of the sample. The specimen sequenced was PBMCs. The receptor set was obtained from a young woman in good health and CMV-seropositive.

This rearrangement joins TRBV13 to TRBJ2-6; 7 bases fit TRBD1. Trimming cost V 1 base and J 2 bases; bases outside gene matches: 8. The germline V gene has CDR1 PRHDT and CDR2 FYEKMQ (reference sequence). This CDR3 comprises 18 residues. In nucleotides, the CDR3 is TGTGCCAGCAGCTTAGTTAGGCGACAGGGAGCTGGGGCCAACGTCCTGACTTTC. Translated, it gives CASSLVRRQGAGANVLTF.

V is TRBV5-1 and J is TRBJ2-7, with 7 bases fitting TRBD2. CDR3 length: 15 residues. Trimming cost V 4 bases and J 5 bases; bases outside gene matches: 12. The V gene's germline CDR1 is SGHRS and CDR2 YFSETQ. The CDR3 sequence: CASSGRGGGWNEQYF. The CDR3, as DNA: TGCGCCAGCAGCGGTCGTGGGGGAGGGTGGAACGAGCAGTACTTC.

The chain combines TRBV5-4 with TRBJ2-2, with 10 bases matching TRBD2. From germline, CDR1 is SGHNT and CDR2 YYREEE (reference sequence). The length of the CDR3 is 16 residues. The trim removed 1 base at V and 0 bases at J, leaving 0 bases unmatched. This chain's CDR3 is CASSLSGGANTGELFF. In nucleotides, the CDR3 is TGTGCCAGCAGCTTGAGCGGGGGGGCGAACACCGGGGAGCTGTTTTTT.